The 15 T cell receptor beta chains below all came from one sample that was sequenced in a study of T cell responses to AZD1222 COVID-19 vaccine. Measured with immunoSEQ multiplex PCR; TCRdb has only the in-frame clones, and not every one. The repertoire holds 95,000 to 150,000 clones, with approximately 90% as singletons. The sample here was peripheral blood, taken on day 0 of AZD1222 vaccination. These receptors all come from an adult in good health.

The chain recombines TRBV28 with TRBJ1-4; 7 bases line up with TRBD1. CDR1 and CDR2 (germline): MDHEN, SYDVKM. The ends lost 3 bases at V and 6 bases at J; junction bases unmatched: 7. The CDR3 is 15 residues long. The CDR3 DNA sequence: TGTGCCAGCAGTTTGAACAGGGGCCTCTATGAAAAACTGTTTTTT. Residues: CASSLNRGLYEKLFF.

The chain employs TRBV30 and TRBJ1-1, with D hard to call. Germline lookup yields CDR1 GTSNPN and CDR2 SVGIG (reference sequence). With 5 bases removed from V and 8 bases from J, the gap between germline ends came to 12 bases. This CDR3 spans 11 amino acids. CDR3 protein: CAWGVSREAFF. The CDR3 region has the DNA TGTGCCTGGGGGGTTTCGAGGGAAGCTTTCTTT.

This chain links TRBV5-8 with TRBJ1-2, with D tentatively TRBD1 (6 bases). Germline assignment: CDR1 SGHTS and CDR2 YDEGEE. This CDR3 contains 13 residues. V was pared by 4 bases and J by 4 bases, with 11 bases between. CDR3 sequence: CASSPRTAYGYTF. As DNA, the CDR3 is TGTGCCAGCAGCCCCAGGACAGCCTATGGCTACACCTTC.

The V call is TRBV4-1, the J call TRBJ2-5; no clear D. The germline V gene has CDR1 MGHRA and CDR2 YSYEKL. V was clipped by 5 bases and J by 4 bases, with 11 bases between them. CDR3 length equals 13 residues. DNA of the CDR3: TGCGCCAGCAGCATTACGGGTGGAGAGACCCAGTACTTC. This codes for CASSITGGETQYF.

The genes are TRBV9 and TRBJ1-1; D possibly corresponds to TRBD1 (5 bases). The CDR3 totals 15 residues. V lost 3 bases and J 1 base, leaving 13 bases between the germline ends. Germline assignment: CDR1 SGDLS and CDR2 YYNGEE. CDR3 region: CASSDRPGGNTEAFF. CDR3 nucleotides: TGTGCCAGCAGCGATAGGCCCGGGGGGAACACTGAAGCTTTCTTT.

The chain couples TRBV19 to TRBJ2-2; TRBD2 is a possible D gene (6 bases). The CDR3 runs 14 residues. Trimming removed 6 bases from V and 6 bases from J, with 14 bases in between. Germline V gene lookup returns CDR1 LNHDA and CDR2 SQIVND (reference sequence). DNA of the CDR3: TGTGCCAGTAGCCCGGGAGTGAGGGCCGGGGAGCTGTTTTTT. Its translation: CASSPGVRAGELFF.

Notes on this clone: The junction departs from germline at one end; a sequencing error may be responsible. The chain joins TRBV7-7 to TRBJ2-3, with D perhaps matching TRBD1 (6 bases). This CDR3 is built from 13 residues. Germline CDR1 and CDR2: SSHAT and FNYEAQ (reference sequence). CDR3 in amino acids: CASRGAGSDTQYF. The CDR3 DNA follows: TGTGCTAGCAGGGGCGCAGGGTCAGATACGCAGTATTTT.

Written as DNA, the CDR3 is TGTGCCACCAGGGACTACTCCTACAATGAGCAGTTCTTC. It translates to CATRDYSYNEQFF. J is TRBJ2-1 and V is TRBV15, with D possibly being TRBD2 (6 bases). Germline CDR1 and CDR2: LNHNV and YYDKDF (reference sequence). The V and J ends lost 6 bases and 0 bases respectively, with 6 bases between them. This CDR3 is built from 13 residues.

V and J are TRBV19 and TRBJ2-2, with no clear D. This CDR3 comprises 14 residues. Germline-derived CDR1 and CDR2 are LNHDA and SQIVND (reference sequence). Trimming stripped 3 bases from V and 2 bases from J, with 7 bases between. DNA of the CDR3: TGTGCCAGTAGTATCGGACCTAACACCGGGGAGCTGTTTTTT. Encoded protein: CASSIGPNTGELFF. Complete variable domain (other parts from reference TRBV19 and TRBJ2-2): DGGITQSPKYLFRKEGQNVTLSCEQNLNHDAMYWYRQDPGQGLRLIYYSQIVNDFQKGDIAEGYSVSREKKESFPLTVTSAQKNPTAFYLCASSIGPNTGELFFGEGSRLTVL.

The J gene is TRBJ1-4, the V gene TRBV6-5; D unclear. CDR1 MNHEY and CDR2 SVGAGI come from the germline V gene. The CDR3 extends over 14 amino acids. Trimming pared 0 bases from V and 6 bases from J, leaving 8 bases between. The CDR3 spells CASSYSPPHEKLFF. The CDR3 DNA follows: TGTGCCAGCAGTTACTCCCCACCCCATGAAAAACTGTTTTTT.

This chain links TRBV18 with TRBJ1-1; D gene uncertain. Trimming removed 2 bases from V and 4 bases from J, with 8 bases in between. The CDR3 is 13 residues long. Germline CDR1 KGHSH, CDR2 LQKENI. The CDR3 region has the DNA TGTGCCAGCTCACCAGGTCGCGGCACTGAAGCTTTCTTT. Protein: CASSPGRGTEAFF.

The V gene is TRBV9, the J gene TRBJ2-3; the match to TRBD2 covers 14 bases. Germline V gene sequence: CDR1 SGDLS, CDR2 YYNGEE. Trimming cost V 4 bases and J 4 bases; bases outside gene matches: 8. CDR3 length: 17 residues. The CDR3 sequence: CASSPGTSGRFSDTQYF. The CDR3, as DNA: TGTGCCAGCAGCCCCGGGACTAGCGGGAGATTTTCAGATACGCAGTATTTT.

Points on this clone: The sample has other DNA sequences that encode this CDR3 too. V and J are TRBV19 and TRBJ1-5; TRBD1 might be the D (6 bases). The CDR3 runs 14 residues. V dropped 9 bases and J dropped 1 base, with 13 bases sitting between them. Per germline, CDR1 LNHDA and CDR2 SQIVND (reference sequence). DNA of the CDR3: TGTGCCAGCAGCAGGGGAGGCAGCAATCAGCCCCAGCATTTT. Its translation is CASSRGGSNQPQHF.

The chain links TRBV7-9 to TRBJ1-2; 8 nucleotides match TRBD1. The germline gives CDR1 SEHNR, CDR2 FQNEAQ (reference sequence). J was trimmed by 0 bases and V by 1 base; bases with no gene match: 4. The CDR3 spans 16 residues. CDR3 sequence reads: CASSLGGTGANYGYTF. CDR3 DNA: TGTGCCAGCAGCTTAGGGGGGACAGGAGCTAACTATGGCTACACCTTC.

J is TRBJ2-5 and V is TRBV5-1; tentative D call: TRBD2 (7 bases). This CDR3 spans 15 amino acids. V was shortened by 0 bases and J by 0 bases, with 9 bases between the two germline ends. Looked up from germline, CDR1 is SGHRS and CDR2 is YFSETQ. For the CDR3, the DNA is TGCGCCAGCAGCTTGGGGGGGGGCTACCAAGAGACCCAGTACTTC. This gives the protein CASSLGGGYQETQYF.